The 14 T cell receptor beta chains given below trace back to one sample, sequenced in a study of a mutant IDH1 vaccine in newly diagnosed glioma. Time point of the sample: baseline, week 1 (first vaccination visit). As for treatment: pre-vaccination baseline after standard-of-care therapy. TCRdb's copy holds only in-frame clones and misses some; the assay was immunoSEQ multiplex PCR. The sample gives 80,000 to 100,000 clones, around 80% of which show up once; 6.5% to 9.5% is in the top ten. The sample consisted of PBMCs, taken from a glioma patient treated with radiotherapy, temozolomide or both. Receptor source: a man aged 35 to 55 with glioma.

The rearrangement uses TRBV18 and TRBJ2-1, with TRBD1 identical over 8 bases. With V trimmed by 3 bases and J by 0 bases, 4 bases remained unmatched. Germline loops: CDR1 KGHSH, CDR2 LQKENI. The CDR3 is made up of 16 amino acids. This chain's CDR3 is CASSPRDRSSYNEQFF. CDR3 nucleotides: TGTGCCAGCTCACCCCGGGACAGGAGCTCCTACAATGAGCAGTTCTTC.

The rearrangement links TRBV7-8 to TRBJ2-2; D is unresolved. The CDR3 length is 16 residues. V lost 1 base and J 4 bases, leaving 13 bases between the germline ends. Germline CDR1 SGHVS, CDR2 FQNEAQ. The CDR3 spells CASSLESGLGTGELFF. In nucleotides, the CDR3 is TGTGCCAGCAGCTTAGAGTCTGGGCTTGGCACCGGGGAGCTGTTTTTT.

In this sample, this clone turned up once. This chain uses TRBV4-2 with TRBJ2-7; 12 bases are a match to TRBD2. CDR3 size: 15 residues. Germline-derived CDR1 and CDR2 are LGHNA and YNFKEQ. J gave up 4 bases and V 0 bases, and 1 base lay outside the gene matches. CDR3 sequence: CASSQDLAGGYEQYF. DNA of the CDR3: TGTGCCAGCAGCCAAGATCTAGCGGGGGGGTACGAGCAGTACTTC.

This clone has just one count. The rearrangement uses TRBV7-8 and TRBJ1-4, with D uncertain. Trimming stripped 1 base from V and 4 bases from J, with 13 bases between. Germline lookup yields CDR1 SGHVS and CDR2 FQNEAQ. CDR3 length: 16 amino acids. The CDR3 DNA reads TGTGCCAGCAGCTTAGTATCTAGGACTATTAATGAAAAACTGTTTTTT. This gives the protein CASSLVSRTINEKLFF.

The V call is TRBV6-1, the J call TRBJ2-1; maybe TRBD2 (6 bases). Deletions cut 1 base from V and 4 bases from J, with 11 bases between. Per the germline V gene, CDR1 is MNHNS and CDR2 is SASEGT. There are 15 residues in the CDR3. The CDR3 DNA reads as TGTGCCAGCAGTGAAGGGGGGGACCCATACAATGAGCAGTTCTTC. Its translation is CASSEGGDPYNEQFF.

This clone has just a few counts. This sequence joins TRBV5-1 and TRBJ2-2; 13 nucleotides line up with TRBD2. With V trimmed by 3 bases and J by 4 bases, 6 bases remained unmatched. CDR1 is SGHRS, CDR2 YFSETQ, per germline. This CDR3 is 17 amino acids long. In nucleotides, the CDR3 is TGCGCCAGCAGCTCGTCGGGACTAGCGGGACTCACCGGGGAGCTGTTTTTT. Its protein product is CASSSSGLAGLTGELFF.

The DNA of the CDR3 is TGTGCCAGCAGTTTATGGGGGAACACTGAAGCTTTCTTT. Encoded protein: CASSLWGNTEAFF. This chain connects TRBV28 to TRBJ1-1; D unclear. The ends were cut back, 0 bases at V and 1 base at J, with 3 bases in the middle. CDR3 size: 13 residues. Germline CDR1 is MDHEN and CDR2 is SYDVKM.

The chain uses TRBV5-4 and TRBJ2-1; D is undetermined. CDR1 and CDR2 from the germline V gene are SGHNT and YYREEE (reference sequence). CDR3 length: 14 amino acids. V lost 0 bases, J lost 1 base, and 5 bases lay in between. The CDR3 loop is CASSLVGSYNEQFF. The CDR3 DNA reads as TGTGCCAGCAGCTTGGTGGGGTCCTACAATGAGCAGTTCTTC.

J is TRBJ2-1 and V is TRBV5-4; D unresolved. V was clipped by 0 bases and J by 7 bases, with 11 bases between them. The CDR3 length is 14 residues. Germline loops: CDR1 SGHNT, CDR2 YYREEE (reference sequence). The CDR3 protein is CASSLGLDENEQFF. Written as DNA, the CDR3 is TGTGCCAGCAGCTTGGGTCTAGACGAGAATGAGCAGTTCTTC.

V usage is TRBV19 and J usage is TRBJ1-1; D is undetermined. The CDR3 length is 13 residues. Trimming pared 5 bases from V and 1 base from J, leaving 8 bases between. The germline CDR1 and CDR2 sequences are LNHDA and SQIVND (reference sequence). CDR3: CASSFVGNTEAFF. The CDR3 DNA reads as TGTGCCAGTAGTTTTGTGGGGAACACTGAAGCTTTCTTT.

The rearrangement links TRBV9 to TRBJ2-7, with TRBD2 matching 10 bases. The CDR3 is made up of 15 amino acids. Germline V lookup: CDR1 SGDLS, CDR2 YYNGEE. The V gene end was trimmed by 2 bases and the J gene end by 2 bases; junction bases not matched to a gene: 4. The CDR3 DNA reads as TGTGCCAGCAGCGTCGGGACTAGCGCAACCTACGAGCAGTACTTC. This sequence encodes CASSVGTSATYEQYF.

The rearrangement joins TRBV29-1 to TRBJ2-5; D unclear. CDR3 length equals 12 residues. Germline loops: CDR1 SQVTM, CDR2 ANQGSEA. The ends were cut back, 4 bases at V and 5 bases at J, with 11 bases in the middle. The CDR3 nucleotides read TGCAGCGTTGGGCTAGTACGGGAGACCCAGTACTTC. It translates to CSVGLVRETQYF. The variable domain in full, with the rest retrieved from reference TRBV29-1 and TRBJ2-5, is SAVISQKPSRDICQRGTSLTIQCQVDSQVTMMFWYRQQPGQSLTLIATANQGSEATYESGFVIDKFPISRPNLTFSTLTVSNMSPEDSSIYLCSVGLVRETQYFGPGTRLLVL.

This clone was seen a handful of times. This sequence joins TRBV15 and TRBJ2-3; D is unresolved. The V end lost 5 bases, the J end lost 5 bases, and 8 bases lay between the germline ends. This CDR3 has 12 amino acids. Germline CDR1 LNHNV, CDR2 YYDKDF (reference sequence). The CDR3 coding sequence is TGTGCCACCAGCGGAACGGGAGATACGCAGTATTTT. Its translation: CATSGTGDTQYF. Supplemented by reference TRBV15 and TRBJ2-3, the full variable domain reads DAMVIQNPRYQVTQFGKPVTLSCSQTLNHNVMYWYQQKSSQAPKLLFHYYDKDFNNEADTPDNFQSRRPNTSFCFLDIRSPGLGDTAMYLCATSGTGDTQYFGPGTRLTVL.

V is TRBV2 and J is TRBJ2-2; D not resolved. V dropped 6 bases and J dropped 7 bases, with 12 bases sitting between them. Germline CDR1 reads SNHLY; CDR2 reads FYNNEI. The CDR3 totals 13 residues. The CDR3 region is CASSGTVGGELFF. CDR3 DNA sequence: TGTGCCAGCAGCGGAACAGTCGGCGGGGAGCTGTTTTTT.